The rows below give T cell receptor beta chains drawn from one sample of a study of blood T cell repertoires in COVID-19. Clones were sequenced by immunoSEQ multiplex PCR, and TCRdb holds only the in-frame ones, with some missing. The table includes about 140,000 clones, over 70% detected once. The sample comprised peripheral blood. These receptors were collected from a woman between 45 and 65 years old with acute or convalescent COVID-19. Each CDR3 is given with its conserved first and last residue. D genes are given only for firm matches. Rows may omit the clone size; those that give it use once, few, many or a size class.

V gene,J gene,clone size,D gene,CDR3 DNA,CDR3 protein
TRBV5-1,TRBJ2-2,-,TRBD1,TGCGCCAGCAGCACAGGACAGGGTCGGACCGGGGAGCTGTTTTTT,CASSTGQGRTGELFF
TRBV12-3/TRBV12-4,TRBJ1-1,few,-,TGTGCCGTAGAGAGAGGTTCTGAGGCCAAGGCTTTCTTT,CAVERGSEAKAFF
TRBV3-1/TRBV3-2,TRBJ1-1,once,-,TGTGCCAGCAGCGACAGGCTCGGGGTCACTGAAGCTTTCTTT,CASSDRLGVTEAFF
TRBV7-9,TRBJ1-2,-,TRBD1,TGTGCCAGCAGCTTAAACAGGGGTTTTATGGGCTATGGCTACACCTTC,CASSLNRGFMGYGYTF
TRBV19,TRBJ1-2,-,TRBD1,TGTGCCAGTGGGACACAGGGGATCGGCTATGGCTACACCTTC,CASGTQGIGYGYTF
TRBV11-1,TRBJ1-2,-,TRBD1,TGTGCCAGCTCCCCGGGACAGATCTATGGCTACACCTTC,CASSPGQIYGYTF
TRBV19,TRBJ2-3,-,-,TGTGCCAGCTGGGACTCCGATACGCAGTATTTT,CASWDSDTQYF
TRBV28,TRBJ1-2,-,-,TGTGCCAGCAGTTTCGGGGGGCCTTACTATGGCTACACCTTC,CASSFGGPYYGYTF
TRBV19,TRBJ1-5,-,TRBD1,TGTGCCAGTATGACAGGGGGCGGCAATCAGCCCCAGCATTTT,CASMTGGGNQPQHF
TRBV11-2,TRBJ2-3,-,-,TGTGCCAGCAGCTTACTAGCCACCACAGATACGCAGTATTTT,CASSLLATTDTQYF
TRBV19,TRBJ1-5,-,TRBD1,TGTGCCAGTAGTATAGGGACAGGGGGTCAGCCCCAGCATTTT,CASSIGTGGQPQHF
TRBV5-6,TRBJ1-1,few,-,TGTGCCAGCACCCCCGTCCCAGGGAACACTGAAGCTTTCTTT,CASTPVPGNTEAFF
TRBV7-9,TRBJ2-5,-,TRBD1,TGTGCCAGCAGCTTATTACAGGGGAAGGGGCGGGAGACCCAGTACTTC,CASSLLQGKGRETQYF
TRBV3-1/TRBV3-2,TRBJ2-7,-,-,TGTGCCAGCAGCCAAGATCGGTCATCCTACGAGCAGTACTTC,CASSQDRSSYEQYF
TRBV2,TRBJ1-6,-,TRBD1,TGTGCCAGCAGTGAAAGGACAGGGGAAAGATCACCCCTCCACTTT,CASSERTGERSPLHF
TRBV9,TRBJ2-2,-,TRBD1,TGTGCCAGCAGCCACCCCGTCTCGGGACAGCGAGGGTCCGGGGAGCTGTTTTTT,CASSHPVSGQRGSGELFF
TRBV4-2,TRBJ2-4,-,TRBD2,TGTGCCAGCAGCCACCACGTCCTGACTAGCGGGGGTCCCCGGACCAAAAACATTCAGTACTTC,CASSHHVLTSGGPRTKNIQYF
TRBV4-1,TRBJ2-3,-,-,TGCGCCAGCAGCCAAGATTTCAGAGGGCCCCGAGCGCAGTATTTT,CASSQDFRGPRAQYF
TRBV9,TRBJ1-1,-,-,TGTGCCAGCAGCCCTAGGCACGGTGAAGCTTTCTTT,CASSPRHGEAFF
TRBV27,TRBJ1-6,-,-,TGTGCCAGCAGTCACGGCGGCCCACCCCTCCACTTT,CASSHGGPPLHF
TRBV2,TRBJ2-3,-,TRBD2,TGTGCCAGCCCCCCCCCGGGGGGGCTAAATACGCAGTATTTT,CASPPPGGLNTQYF
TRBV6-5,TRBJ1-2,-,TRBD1,TGTGCCAGCACAGGACAGGCGACCTACTATGGCTACACCTTC,CASTGQATYYGYTF
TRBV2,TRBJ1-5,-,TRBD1,TGTGCCAGCAGTGGGCAGGGGGCTCGTCAAGGTCAGCCCCAGCATTTT,CASSGQGARQGQPQHF